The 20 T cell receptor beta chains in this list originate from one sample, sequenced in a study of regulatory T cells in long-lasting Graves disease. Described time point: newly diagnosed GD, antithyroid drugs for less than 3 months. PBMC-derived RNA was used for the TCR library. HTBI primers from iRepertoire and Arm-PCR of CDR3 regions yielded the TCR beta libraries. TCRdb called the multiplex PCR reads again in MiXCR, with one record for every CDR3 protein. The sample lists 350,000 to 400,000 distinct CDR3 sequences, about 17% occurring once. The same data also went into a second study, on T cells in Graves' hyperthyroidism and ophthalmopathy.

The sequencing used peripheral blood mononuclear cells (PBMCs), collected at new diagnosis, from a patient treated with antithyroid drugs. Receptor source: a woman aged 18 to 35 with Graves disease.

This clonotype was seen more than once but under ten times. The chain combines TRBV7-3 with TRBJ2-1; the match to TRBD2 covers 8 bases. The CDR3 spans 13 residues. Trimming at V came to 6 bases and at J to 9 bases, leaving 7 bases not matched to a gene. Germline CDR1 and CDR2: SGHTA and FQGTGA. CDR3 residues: CASSQLAAGEQFF. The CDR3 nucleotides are TGTGCCAGCAGTCAACTAGCGGCGGGTGAGCAGTTCTTC.

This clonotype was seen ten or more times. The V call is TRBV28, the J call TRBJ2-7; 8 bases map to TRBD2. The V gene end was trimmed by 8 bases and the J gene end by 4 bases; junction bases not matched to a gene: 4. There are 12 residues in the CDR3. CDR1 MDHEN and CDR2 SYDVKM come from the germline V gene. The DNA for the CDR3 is TGTGCCAGCCGGGGGGGGCCATACGAGCAGTACTTC. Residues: CASRGGPYEQYF.

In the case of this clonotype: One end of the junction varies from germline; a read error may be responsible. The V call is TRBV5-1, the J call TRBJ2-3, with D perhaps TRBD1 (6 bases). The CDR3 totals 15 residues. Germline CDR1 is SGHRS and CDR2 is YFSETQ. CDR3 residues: CTSRLTTGRTDTQYF. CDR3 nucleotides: TGCACCAGCAGGCTTACCACAGGGCGCACAGATACGCAGTATTTT.

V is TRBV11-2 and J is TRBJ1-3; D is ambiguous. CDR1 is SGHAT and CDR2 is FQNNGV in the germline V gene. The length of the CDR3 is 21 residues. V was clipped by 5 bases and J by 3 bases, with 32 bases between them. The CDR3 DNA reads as TGTGCCAGCAGCCAAGATATCCGTAACCCCTATGAATTGAGAAGTGGAAACACCATATATTTT. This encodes CASSQDIRNPYELRSGNTIYF.

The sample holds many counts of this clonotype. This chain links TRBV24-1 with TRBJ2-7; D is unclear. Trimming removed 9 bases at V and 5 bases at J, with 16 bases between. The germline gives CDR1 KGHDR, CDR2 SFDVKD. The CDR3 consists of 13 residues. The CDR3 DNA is TGTGCCACCTCATCACCCGAGGTCCACGAGCAGTACTTC. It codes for CATSSPEVHEQYF.

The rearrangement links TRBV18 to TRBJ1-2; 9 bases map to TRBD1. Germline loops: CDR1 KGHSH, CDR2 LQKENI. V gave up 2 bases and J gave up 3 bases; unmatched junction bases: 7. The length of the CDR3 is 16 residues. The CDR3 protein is CASSPKPGQGYYGYTF. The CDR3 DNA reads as TGTGCCAGCTCACCAAAACCGGGACAGGGTTACTATGGCTACACCTTC.

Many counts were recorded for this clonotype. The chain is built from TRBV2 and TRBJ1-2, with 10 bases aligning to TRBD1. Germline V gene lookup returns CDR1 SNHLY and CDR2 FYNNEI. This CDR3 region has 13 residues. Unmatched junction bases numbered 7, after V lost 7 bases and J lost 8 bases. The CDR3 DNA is TGTGCCAGCAAACCGGGACAGGGGTTGGGCTACACCTTC. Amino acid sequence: CASKPGQGLGYTF.

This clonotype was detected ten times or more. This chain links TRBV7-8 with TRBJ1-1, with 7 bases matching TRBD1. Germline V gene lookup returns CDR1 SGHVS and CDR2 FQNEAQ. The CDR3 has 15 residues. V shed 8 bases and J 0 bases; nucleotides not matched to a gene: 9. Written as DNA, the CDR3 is TGTGCCAGCTTCAGGGGGGACACTTTGAACACTGAAGCTTTCTTT. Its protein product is CASFRGDTLNTEAFF. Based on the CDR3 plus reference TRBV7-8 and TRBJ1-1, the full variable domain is GAGVSQSPRYKVAKRGQDVALRCDPISGHVSLFWYQQALGQGPEFLTYFQNEAQLDKSGLPSDRFFAERPEGSVSTLKIQRTQQEDSAVYLCASFRGDTLNTEAFFGQGTRLTVV.

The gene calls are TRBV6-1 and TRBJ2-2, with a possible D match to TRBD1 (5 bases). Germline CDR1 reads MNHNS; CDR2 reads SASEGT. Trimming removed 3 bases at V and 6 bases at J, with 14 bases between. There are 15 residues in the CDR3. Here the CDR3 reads CASSEFSRESGELFF. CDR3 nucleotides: TGTGCCAGCAGTGAGTTTAGCAGGGAATCCGGGGAGCTGTTTTTT.

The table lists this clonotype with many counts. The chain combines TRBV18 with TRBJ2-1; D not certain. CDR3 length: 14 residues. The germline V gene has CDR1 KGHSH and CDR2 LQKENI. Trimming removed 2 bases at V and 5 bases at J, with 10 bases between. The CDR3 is CASSPDLGDNEQFF. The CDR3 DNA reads TGTGCCAGCTCACCAGATCTGGGTGACAATGAGCAGTTCTTC.

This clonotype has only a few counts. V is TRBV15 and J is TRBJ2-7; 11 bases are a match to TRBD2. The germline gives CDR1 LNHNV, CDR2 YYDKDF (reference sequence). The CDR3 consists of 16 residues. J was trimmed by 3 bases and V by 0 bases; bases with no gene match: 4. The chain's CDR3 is CATSRDRGTSGYEQYF. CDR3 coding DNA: TGTGCCACCAGCAGAGATCGGGGGACTAGCGGCTACGAGCAGTACTTC.

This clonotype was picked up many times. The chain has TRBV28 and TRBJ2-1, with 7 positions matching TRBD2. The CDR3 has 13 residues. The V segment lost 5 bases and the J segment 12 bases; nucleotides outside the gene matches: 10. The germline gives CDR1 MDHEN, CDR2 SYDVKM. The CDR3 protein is CASSAGGREWQFF. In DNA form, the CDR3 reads TGTGCCAGCAGTGCTGGAGGGAGGGAATGGCAGTTCTTC.

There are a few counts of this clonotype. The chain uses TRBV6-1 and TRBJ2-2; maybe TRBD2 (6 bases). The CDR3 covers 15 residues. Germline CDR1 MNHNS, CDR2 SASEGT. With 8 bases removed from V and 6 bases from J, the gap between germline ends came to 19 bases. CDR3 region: CASSYKPRGSGELFF. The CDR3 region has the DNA TGTGCCAGCTCCTATAAACCTCGGGGGTCCGGGGAGCTGTTTTTT.

CDR3 bases: TGCGCCAGCAGCCAGATTAGCAGCTCCTACGAGCAGTACTTC. Amino acids: CASSQISSSYEQYF. This rearrangement joins TRBV5-1 to TRBJ2-7; no reliable D call. There are 14 residues in the CDR3. Germline-derived CDR1 and CDR2 are SGHRS and YFSETQ. Trimming shortened V by 4 bases and J by 0 bases, and 11 bases separated the two germline ends.

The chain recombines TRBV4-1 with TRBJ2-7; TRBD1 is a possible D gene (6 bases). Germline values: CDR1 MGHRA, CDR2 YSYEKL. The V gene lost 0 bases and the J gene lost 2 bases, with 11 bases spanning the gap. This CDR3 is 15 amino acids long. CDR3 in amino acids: CASSQDPQGTYEQYF. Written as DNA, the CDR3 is TGCGCCAGCAGCCAAGATCCCCAGGGGACCTACGAGCAGTACTTC.

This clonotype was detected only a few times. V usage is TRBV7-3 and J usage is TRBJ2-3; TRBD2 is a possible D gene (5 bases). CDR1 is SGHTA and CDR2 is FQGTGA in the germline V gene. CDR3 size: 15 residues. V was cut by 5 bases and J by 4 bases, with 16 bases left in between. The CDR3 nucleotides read TGTGCCAGCAGCCCATCGCTTGGGAGTGCAGATACGCAGTATTTT. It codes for CASSPSLGSADTQYF. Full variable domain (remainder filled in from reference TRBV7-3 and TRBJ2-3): GAGVSQTPSNKVTEKGKYVELRCDPISGHTALYWYRQSLGQGPEFLIYFQGTGAADDSGLPNDRFFAVRPEGSVSTLKIQRTERGDSAVYLCASSPSLGSADTQYFGPGTRLTVL.

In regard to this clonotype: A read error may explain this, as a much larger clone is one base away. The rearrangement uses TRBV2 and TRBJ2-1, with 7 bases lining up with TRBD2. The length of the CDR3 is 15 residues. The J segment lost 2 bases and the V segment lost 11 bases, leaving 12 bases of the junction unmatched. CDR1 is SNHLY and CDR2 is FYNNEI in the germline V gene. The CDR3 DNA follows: TGTGCCGGCATCGGCGGGAGCGGCGCCTACAATGAGCAGTTCTTC. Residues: CAGIGGSGAYNEQFF.

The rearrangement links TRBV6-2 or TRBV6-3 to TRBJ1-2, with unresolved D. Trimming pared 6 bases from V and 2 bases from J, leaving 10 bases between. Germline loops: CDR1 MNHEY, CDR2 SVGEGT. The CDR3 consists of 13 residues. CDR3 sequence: CASRAFGNYGYTF. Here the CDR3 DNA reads TGTGCCAGCAGGGCCTTTGGGAACTATGGCTACACCTTC.

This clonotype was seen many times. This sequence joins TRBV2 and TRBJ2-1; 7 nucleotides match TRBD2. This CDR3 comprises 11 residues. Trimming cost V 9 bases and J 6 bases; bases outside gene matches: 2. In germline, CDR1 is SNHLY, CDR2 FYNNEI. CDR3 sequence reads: CASWGGNEQFF. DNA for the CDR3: TGTGCCAGTTGGGGGGGCAATGAGCAGTTCTTC.

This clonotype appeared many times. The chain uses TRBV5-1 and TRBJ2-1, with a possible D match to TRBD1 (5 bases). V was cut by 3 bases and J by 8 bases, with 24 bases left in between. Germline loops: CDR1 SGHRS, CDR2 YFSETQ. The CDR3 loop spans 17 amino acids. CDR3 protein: CASSSIGRAVGFYEQFF. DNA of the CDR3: TGCGCCAGCAGCTCCATCGGCAGGGCGGTTGGTTTCTATGAGCAGTTCTTC.